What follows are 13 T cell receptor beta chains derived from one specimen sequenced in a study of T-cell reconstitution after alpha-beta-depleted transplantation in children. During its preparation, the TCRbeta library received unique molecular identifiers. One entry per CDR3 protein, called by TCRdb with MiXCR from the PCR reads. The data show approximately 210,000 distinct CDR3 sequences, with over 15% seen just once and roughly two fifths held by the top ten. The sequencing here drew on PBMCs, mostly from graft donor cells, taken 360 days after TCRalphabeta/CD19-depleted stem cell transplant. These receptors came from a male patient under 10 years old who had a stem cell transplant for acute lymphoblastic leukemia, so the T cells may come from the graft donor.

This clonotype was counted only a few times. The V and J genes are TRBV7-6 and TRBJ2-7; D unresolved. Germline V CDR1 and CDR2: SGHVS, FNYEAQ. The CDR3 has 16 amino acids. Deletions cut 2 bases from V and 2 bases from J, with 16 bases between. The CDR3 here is CASSLQPGPDPYEQYF. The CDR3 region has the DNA TGTGCCAGCAGCTTACAGCCCGGGCCAGACCCCTACGAGCAGTACTTC.

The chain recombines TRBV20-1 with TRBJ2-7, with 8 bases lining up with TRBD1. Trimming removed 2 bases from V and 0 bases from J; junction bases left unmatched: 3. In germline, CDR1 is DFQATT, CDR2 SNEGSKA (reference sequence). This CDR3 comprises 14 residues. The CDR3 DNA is TGCAGTGCTAGACAGGGGGCCAGCTCCTACGAGCAGTACTTC. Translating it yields CSARQGASSYEQYF.

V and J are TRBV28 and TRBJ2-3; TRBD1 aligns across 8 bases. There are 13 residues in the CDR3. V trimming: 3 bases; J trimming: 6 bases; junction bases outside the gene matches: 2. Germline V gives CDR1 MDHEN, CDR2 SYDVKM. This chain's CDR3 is CASSLPGGDTQYF. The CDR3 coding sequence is TGTGCCAGCAGTTTGCCAGGGGGCGATACGCAGTATTTT.

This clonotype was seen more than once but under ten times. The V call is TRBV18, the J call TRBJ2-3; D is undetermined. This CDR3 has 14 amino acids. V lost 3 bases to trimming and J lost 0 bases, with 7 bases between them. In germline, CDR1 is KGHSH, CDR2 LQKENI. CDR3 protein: CASSPRASTDTQYF. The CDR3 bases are TGTGCCAGCTCACCCCGGGCTAGCACAGATACGCAGTATTTT.

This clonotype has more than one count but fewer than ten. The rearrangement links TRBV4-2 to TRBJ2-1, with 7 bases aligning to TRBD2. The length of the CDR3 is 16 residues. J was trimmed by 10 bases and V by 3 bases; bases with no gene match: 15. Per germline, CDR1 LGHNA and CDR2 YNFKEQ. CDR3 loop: CASSHFKPSGYDEQFF. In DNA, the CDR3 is TGTGCCAGCAGCCACTTTAAGCCTAGCGGATACGACGAGCAGTTCTTC.

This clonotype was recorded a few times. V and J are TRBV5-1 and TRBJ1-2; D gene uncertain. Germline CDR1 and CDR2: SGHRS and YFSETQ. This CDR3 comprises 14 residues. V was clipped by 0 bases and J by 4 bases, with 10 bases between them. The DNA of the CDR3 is TGCGCCAGCAGCTTGGAGGGCAGGCGCTATGGCTACACCTTC. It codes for CASSLEGRRYGYTF.

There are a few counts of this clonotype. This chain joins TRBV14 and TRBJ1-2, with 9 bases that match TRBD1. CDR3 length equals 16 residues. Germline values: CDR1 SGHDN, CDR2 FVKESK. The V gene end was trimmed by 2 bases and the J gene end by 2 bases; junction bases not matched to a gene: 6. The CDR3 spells CASSQLTGQGNYGYTF. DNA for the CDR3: TGTGCCAGCAGCCAACTGACCGGACAGGGGAACTATGGCTACACCTTC.

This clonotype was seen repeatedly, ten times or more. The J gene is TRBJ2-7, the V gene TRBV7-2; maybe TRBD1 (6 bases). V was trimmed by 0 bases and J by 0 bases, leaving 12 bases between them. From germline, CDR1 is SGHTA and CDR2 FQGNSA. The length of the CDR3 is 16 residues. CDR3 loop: CASSLAPRGISYEQYF. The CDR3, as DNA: TGTGCCAGCAGCTTAGCCCCTAGGGGGATCTCCTACGAGCAGTACTTC.

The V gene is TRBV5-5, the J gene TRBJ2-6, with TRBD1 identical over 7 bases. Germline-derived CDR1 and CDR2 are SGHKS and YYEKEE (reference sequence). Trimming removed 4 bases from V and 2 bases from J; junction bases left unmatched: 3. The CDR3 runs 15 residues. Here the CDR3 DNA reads TGTGCCAGCAGCCTCGGGACAGCTGGGGCCAACGTCCTGACTTTC. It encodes CASSLGTAGANVLTF. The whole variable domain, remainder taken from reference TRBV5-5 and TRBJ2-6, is DAGVTQSPTHLIKTRGQQVTLRCSPISGHKSVSWYQQVLGQGPQFIFQYYEKEERGRGNFPDRFSARQFPNYSSELNVNALLLGDSALYLCASSLGTAGANVLTFGAGSRLTVL.

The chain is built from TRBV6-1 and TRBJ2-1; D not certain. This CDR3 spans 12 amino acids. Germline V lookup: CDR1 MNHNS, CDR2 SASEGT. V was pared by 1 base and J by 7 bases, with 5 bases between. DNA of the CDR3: TGTGCCAGCAGTGAAGGGTGGAATGAGCAGTTCTTC. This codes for CASSEGWNEQFF.

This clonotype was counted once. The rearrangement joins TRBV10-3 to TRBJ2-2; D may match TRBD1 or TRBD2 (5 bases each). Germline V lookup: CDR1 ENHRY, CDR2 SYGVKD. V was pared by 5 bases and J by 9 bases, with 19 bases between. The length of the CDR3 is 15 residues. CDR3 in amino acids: CAISNRHNEGRELFF. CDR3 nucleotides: TGTGCCATCAGTAACCGCCATAACGAGGGACGGGAGCTGTTTTTT.

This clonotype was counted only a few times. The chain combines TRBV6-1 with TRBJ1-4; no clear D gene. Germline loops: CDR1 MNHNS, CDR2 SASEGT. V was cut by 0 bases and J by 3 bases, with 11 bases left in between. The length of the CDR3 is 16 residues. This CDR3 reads CASSEALGQSNEKLFF. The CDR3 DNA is TGTGCCAGCAGTGAAGCGCTTGGGCAGTCTAATGAAAAACTGTTTTTT.

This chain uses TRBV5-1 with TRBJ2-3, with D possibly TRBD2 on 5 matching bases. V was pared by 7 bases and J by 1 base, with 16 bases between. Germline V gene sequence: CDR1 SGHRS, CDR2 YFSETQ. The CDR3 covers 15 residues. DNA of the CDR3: TGCGCCAGCGCCGTACCGGGGATTGGCACAGATACGCAGTATTTT. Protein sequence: CASAVPGIGTDTQYF.